These 10 T cell receptor beta chains were all obtained from the same sample, sequenced in a study of cytomegalovirus exposure and HLA in healthy donors. The PCR was carried out with 60 Vbeta primers and 13 Jbeta primers. Using immunoSEQ multiplex PCR, the repertoire was profiled, and TCRdb retains in-frame clones only, with some absent. The sample consists of roughly 150,000 clones, around 76% of them appearing once. The sequenced sample consisted of PBMCs. These receptors all stem from a middle-aged man in good health and CMV-seronegative.

The CDR3 loop reads CASRVGQARAEAFF. As DNA, the CDR3 is TGTGCCAGCAGGGTTGGACAGGCGAGGGCTGAAGCTTTCTTT. V and J are TRBV7-9 and TRBJ1-1; 7 bases are a match to TRBD1. V lost 6 bases and J lost 6; bases outside the gene matches: 10. The germline CDR1 and CDR2 sequences are SEHNR and FQNEAQ (reference sequence). The CDR3 runs to 14 residues.

This clone came up a few times. This chain uses TRBV14 with TRBJ2-5; possibly TRBD1 for D (6 bases). Trimming stripped 0 bases from V and 4 bases from J, with 9 bases between. The CDR3 runs to 14 residues. Germline V lookup: CDR1 SGHDN, CDR2 FVKESK. The CDR3 protein is CASSQDTGRETQYF. The CDR3 DNA reads as TGTGCCAGCAGCCAAGACACAGGGCGAGAGACCCAGTACTTC.

The rearrangement uses TRBV10-3 and TRBJ1-4; 12 bases align to TRBD1. The germline V gene has CDR1 ENHRY and CDR2 SYGVKD. The junction had 5 bases not matched to a gene; V was cut back by 6 bases and J by 3 bases. CDR3 size: 16 residues. This chain's CDR3 is CAISPGQGASNEKLFF. In DNA form, the CDR3 reads TGTGCCATCAGCCCGGGACAGGGGGCTTCTAATGAAAAACTGTTTTTT.

The chain is built from TRBV7-2 and TRBJ2-3; the D gene is possibly TRBD2 (5 bases). CDR1 SGHTA and CDR2 FQGNSA come from the germline V gene. This CDR3 has 14 residues. Trimming shortened V by 2 bases and J by 6 bases, and 12 bases separated the two germline ends. This CDR3 reads CASSLTPGEDTQYF. CDR3 bases: TGTGCCAGCAGCTTAACCCCTGGGGAGGATACGCAGTATTTT.

This chain joins TRBV5-4 and TRBJ2-7; 7 bases line up with TRBD1. V lost 0 bases and J lost 6; bases outside the gene matches: 6. The CDR3 is 14 amino acids. Germline V gives CDR1 SGHNT, CDR2 YYREEE (reference sequence). CDR3 coding DNA: TGTGCCAGCAGCTTGGGAGGGGGCGTCTCCGAGCAGTACTTC. Residues: CASSLGGGVSEQYF. The variable domain in full, with the rest retrieved from reference TRBV5-4 and TRBJ2-7, is ETGVTQSPTHLIKTRGQQVTLRCSSQSGHNTVSWYQQALGQGPQFIFQYYREEENGRGNFPPRFSGLQFPNYSSELNVNALELDDSALYLCASSLGGGVSEQYFGPGTRLTVT.

This clone was observed once. Its ends do not fully match the called genes, so a read error is possible. The chain links TRBV14 to TRBJ2-4, with D perhaps matching TRBD2 (5 bases). The germline V gene encodes CDR1 SGHDN and CDR2 FVKESK. This CDR3 has 19 amino acids. The CDR3 protein is CASSQSPLRVPSAKNSQYF. In DNA form, the CDR3 reads TGTGCCAGCAGCCAATCACCTTTGCGGGTGCCGAGCGCCAAAAACAGTCAGTACTTC. Based on the CDR3 plus reference TRBV14 and TRBJ2-4, the full variable domain is EAGVTQFPSHSVIEKGQTVTLRCDPISGHDNLYWYRRVMGKEIKFLLHFVKESKQDESGMPNNRFLAERTGGTYSTLKVQPAELEDSGVYFCASSQSPLRVPSAKNSQYFGAGTRLSVL.

The J gene is TRBJ2-6, the V gene TRBV6-1; D remains ambiguous. Trimming removed 6 bases at V and 0 bases at J, with 9 bases between. This CDR3 is 15 amino acids long. Germline V gene sequence: CDR1 MNHNS, CDR2 SASEGT. In nucleotides, the CDR3 is TGTGCCAGCAGGCAGGCGAGCTCTGGGGCCAACGTCCTGACTTTC. This sequence encodes CASRQASSGANVLTF.

V and J are TRBV7-9 and TRBJ2-7; 9 bases line up with TRBD2. The germline V gene encodes CDR1 SEHNR and CDR2 FQNEAQ (reference sequence). After removal of 4 bases from V and 0 bases from J, the junction contained 10 bases not matched to a gene. The CDR3 runs 17 residues. DNA for the CDR3: TGTGCCAGCAGCTATAGTGCTAGCGGGGTCAACTCCTACGAGCAGTACTTC. Residues: CASSYSASGVNSYEQYF.

The V and J genes are TRBV30 and TRBJ1-1, with D unclear. Germline assignment: CDR1 GTSNPN and CDR2 SVGIG (reference sequence). The CDR3 extends over 11 amino acids. The V gene lost 4 bases and the J gene lost 3 bases, with 6 bases spanning the gap. The CDR3 DNA is TGTGCCTGGACCCCGTACACTGAAGCTTTCTTT. Amino acid sequence: CAWTPYTEAFF.

The chain uses TRBV2 and TRBJ1-5; perhaps TRBD1 as D (5 bases). V lost 6 bases and J lost 4, with 10 bases in between. Looked up from germline, CDR1 is SNHLY and CDR2 is FYNNEI. The CDR3 is 13 amino acids. CDR3 loop: CASRRDSNQPQHF. The CDR3 coding sequence is TGTGCCAGCAGGAGAGACAGTAATCAGCCCCAGCATTTT.